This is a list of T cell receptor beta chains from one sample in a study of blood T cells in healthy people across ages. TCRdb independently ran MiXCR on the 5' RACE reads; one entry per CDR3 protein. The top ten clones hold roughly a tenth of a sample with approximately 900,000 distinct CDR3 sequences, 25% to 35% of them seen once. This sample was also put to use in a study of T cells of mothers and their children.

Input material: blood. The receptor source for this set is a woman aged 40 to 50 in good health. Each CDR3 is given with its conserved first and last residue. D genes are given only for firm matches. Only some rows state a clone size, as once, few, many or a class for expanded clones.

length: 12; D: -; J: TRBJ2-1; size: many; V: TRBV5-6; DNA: TGTGCCAGCAGCACGGTCGGGACAGAGCAGTTCTTC; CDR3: CASSTVGTEQFF
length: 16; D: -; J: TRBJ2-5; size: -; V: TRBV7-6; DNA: TGTGCCAGCAGCTTACCCTACGCGGGGCACGGTGAGACCCAGTACTTC; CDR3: CASSLPYAGHGETQYF
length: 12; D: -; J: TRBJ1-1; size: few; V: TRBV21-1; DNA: TGTGCCAGCAGCAGGGATTCCACTGAAGCTTTCTTT; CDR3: CASSRDSTEAFF
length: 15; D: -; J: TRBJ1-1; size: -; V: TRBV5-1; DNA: TGCGCCAGCAGCGCGACCCGGACAGAGAACACTGAAGCTTTCTTT; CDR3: CASSATRTENTEAFF
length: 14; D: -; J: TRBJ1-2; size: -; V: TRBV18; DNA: TGTGCCAGCTCACCTCCCTTCAAAGCCTATGGCTACACCTTC; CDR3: CASSPPFKAYGYTF
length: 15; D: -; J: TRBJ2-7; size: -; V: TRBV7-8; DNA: TGTGCCAGCAGCTTAGCGCAAGGGGTAGAAAGGGAGCAGTACTTC; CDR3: CASSLAQGVEREQYF
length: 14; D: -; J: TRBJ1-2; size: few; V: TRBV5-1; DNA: TGCGCCAGCAGCTTGGATGGGTTCGACTATGGCTACACCTTC; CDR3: CASSLDGFDYGYTF
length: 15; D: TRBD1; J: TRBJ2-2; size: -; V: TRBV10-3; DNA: TGTGCCATCAGTGAGTCAGACAGGGCTACCGGGGAGCTGTTTTTT; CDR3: CAISESDRATGELFF
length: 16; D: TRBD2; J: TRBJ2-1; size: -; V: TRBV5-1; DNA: TGCGCCAGCAGCCCTGAGACTAGCGGGGCCTGCAATGAGCAGTTCTTC; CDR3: CASSPETSGACNEQFF
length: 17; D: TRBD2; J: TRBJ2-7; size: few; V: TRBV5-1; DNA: TGCGCCAGAGAGAAGGGACTAGCGGGGGAGGTTGACTACGAGCAGTACTTC; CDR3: CAREKGLAGEVDYEQYF
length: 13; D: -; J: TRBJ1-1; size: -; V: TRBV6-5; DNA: TGTGCCAGCAGTTACGAGGCAGGGTCTGAAGCTTTCTTT; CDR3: CASSYEAGSEAFF
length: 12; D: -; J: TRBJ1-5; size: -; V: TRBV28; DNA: TGTGCCAGCAGTTTACAGGTTCAGCCCCAGCATTTT; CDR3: CASSLQVQPQHF
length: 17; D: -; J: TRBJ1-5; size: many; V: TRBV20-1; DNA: TGCAGTGCTAGAGCCGGAGTGGGGAGAAGGTCGAATCAGCCCCAGCATTTT; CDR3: CSARAGVGRRSNQPQHF
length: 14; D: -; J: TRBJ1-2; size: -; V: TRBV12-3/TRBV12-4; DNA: TGTGCCAGCAGTTTAATGACAGCATTTTATGGCTACACCTTC; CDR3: CASSLMTAFYGYTF
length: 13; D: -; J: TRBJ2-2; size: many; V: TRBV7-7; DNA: TGTGCTAGCAGCCTAGGAGAGACCGGGGAGCTGTTTTTT; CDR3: CASSLGETGELFF
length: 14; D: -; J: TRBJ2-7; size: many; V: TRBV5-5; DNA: TGTGCCAGCAGCTTGTACAGTTCCGACTACGAGCAGTACTTC; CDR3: CASSLYSSDYEQYF
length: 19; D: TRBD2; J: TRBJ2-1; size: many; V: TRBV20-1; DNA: TGCAGTGCTAGAATCCGGGGGACTAGCGGGGGGGCCCTTAGGAATGAGCAGTTCTTC; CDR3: CSARIRGTSGGALRNEQFF
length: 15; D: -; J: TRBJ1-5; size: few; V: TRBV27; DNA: TGTGCCAGCAGATCAGGGGTGTGGGGCAATCAGCCCCAGCATTTT; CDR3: CASRSGVWGNQPQHF
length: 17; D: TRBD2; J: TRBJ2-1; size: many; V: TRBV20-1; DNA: TGCAGTGCTAGAAGGTCGGCTAGCGGGGGGGCCTACAATGAGCAGTTCTTC; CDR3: CSARRSASGGAYNEQFF
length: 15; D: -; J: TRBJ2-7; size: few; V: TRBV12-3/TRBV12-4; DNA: TGTGCCAGCACCCCCTCCAGGAGACTCAGGAACGAGCAGTACTTC; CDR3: CASTPSRRLRNEQYF
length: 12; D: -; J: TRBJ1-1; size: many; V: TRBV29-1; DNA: TGCAGCGTTGAACGGGGGGACACTGAAGCTTTCTTT; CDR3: CSVERGDTEAFF
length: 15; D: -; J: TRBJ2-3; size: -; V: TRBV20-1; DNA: TGCAGTGCTAGGGTGGGGTTTTGGGGAAGAGATACGCAGTATTTT; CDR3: CSARVGFWGRDTQYF
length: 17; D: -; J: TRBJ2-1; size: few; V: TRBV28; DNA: TGTGCCAGCAGTTTATACTTGACCCTACTCTCCTACAATGAGCAGTTCTTC; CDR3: CASSLYLTLLSYNEQFF
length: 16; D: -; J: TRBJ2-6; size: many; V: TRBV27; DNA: TGTGCCAGCAGCCCGCATCAGGGCTCTGGGGCCAACGTCCTGACTTTC; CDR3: CASSPHQGSGANVLTF
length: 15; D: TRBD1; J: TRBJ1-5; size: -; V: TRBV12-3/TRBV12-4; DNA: TGTGCCAGCAGCCCTCGGACAGGGAGAGATCAGCCCCAGCGTTTT; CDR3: CASSPRTGRDQPQRF
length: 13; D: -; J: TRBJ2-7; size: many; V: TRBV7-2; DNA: TGTGCCAGCAGCCCGGACCCTTTCTACGAGCAGTACTTC; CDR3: CASSPDPFYEQYF
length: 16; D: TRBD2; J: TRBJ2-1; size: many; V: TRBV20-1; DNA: TGCAGTGCTAGAGATTCTGCTAGCGGGGGCCGTAATGAGCAGTTCTTC; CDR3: CSARDSASGGRNEQFF
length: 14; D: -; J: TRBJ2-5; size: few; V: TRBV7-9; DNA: TGTGCCAGCAGCTTAGCGTCCGGACCGGAGACCCAGTACTTC; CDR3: CASSLASGPETQYF
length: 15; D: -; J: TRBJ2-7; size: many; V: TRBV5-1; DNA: TGCGCCAGCAGCTCTCTTCTGGGGGGTGACTACGAGCAGTACTTC; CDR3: CASSSLLGGDYEQYF
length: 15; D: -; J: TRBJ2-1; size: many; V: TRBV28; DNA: TGTGCCAGCAGTACCACCGGGACGGGGTACAATGAGCAGTTCTTC; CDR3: CASSTTGTGYNEQFF
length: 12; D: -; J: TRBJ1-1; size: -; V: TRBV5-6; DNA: TGTGCCAGCAGCTTAGTCGGCGAGGGGGGTTTCTTT; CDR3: CASSLVGEGGFF
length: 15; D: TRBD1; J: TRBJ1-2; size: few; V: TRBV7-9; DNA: TGTGCCAGCAGCTCAACCGACAGGGTCTACTATGGCTACACCTTC; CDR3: CASSSTDRVYYGYTF
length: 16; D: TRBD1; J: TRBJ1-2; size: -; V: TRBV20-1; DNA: TGCAGTGCTAGGCGGACAGGTGGGAATTCTAACTATGGCTACACCTTC; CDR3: CSARRTGGNSNYGYTF
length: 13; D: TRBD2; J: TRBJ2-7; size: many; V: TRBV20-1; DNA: TGCAGTTGCTCGACTAGCGGGGCCTACGAGCAGTACTTC; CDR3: CSCSTSGAYEQYF
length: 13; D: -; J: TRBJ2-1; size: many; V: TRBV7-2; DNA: TGTGCCAGCGGCCCCCGGGGCTACAATGAGCAGTTCTTC; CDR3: CASGPRGYNEQFF
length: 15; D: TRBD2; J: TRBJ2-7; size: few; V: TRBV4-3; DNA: TGCGCCAGCAGCCAGGAGAGTAGCGGGGGCTATGAGCAGTACTTC; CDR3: CASSQESSGGYEQYF
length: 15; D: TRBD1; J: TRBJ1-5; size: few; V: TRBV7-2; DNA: TGTGCCAGCAGTCAAGACAGGGTCGCAAATCAGCCCCAGCATTTT; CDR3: CASSQDRVANQPQHF
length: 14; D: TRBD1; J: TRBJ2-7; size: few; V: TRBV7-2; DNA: TGTGCCAGCAGCACGGGACAGGTGGCCTACGAGCAGTACTTC; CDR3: CASSTGQVAYEQYF
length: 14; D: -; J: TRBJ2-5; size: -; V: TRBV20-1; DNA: TGCAGTGCTAGAGATATAGCCCTAATAGAGACCCAGTACTTC; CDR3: CSARDIALIETQYF
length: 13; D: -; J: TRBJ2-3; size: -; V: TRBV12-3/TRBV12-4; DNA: TGTGCCAGCAGCATCTACAACACAGATACGCAGTATTTT; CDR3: CASSIYNTDTQYF
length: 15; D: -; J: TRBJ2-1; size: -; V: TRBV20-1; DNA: TGCAGTGCTAGAGAAGGGCGGGGGCCGTACAATGAGCAGTTCTTC; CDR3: CSAREGRGPYNEQFF